This T cell receptor (beta chain) was sequenced during a study of blood T cells in healthy people across ages. A second PCR, run for roughly 7 to 11 cycles, used a sample-barcoded 5' primer plus a J-beta primer mix. From the 5' RACE reads, TCRdb called clonotypes with MiXCR, one entry per CDR3 protein. The table shows about 1,600,000 distinct CDR3 sequences, with approximately 42% occurring only once. J gave up 3 bases and V 10 bases, and 17 bases lay outside the gene matches. This CDR3 comprises 17 residues. The V gene's germline CDR1 is MNHEY and CDR2 SMNVEV (reference sequence). Findings and caveats of the study: The study found more naive CD4+ cells and higher diversity in long-lived than aged donors.

In each sample, at least 6 million PBMCs were isolated. With respect to this clonotype: Antigen: not known.

Material for sequencing was blood. V gene TRBV27 combines with J gene TRBJ2-4; 8 bases agree with TRBD1. This receptor was obtained from a woman between 18 and 29 years old in good health. CDR3 in DNA: TGTGCCAAGAGACAGGGGTTCAAGCCCCCCGACAAAAACATTCAGTACTTC. It codes for CAKRQGFKPPDKNIQYF.